The 28 T cell receptor beta chains in this list originate from one sample, sequenced in a study of a mutant IDH1 vaccine in newly diagnosed glioma. Sample time point: week 47, end of study. Every vaccination contained 300 ug of the mutant IDH1 20-mer peptide and was paired with topical imiquimod. Some clones are missing from TCRdb's copy, which holds only in-frame ones; the method was immunoSEQ multiplex PCR. The profile shows approximately 80,000 clones, 81% of them singletons. These receptors' antigens are unknown. The sequences come from PBMCs, collected from a glioma patient whose treatment included an IDH1 peptide vaccine. Receptors originate from a man aged 40-49 years with glioma.

This clone was seen only once. The genes are TRBV6-5 and TRBJ1-2; D gene ambiguous. Trimming left V 3 bases short and J 4 bases short, with 18 bases between. Germline CDR1 reads MNHEY; CDR2 reads SVGAGI. The CDR3 extends over 16 amino acids. This CDR3 is CASSYRLFSSAYGYTF. For the CDR3, the DNA is TGTGCCAGCAGTTATAGGTTGTTCAGCTCCGCCTATGGCTACACCTTC.

The chain couples TRBV19 to TRBJ2-4; D might be TRBD2 (6 bases). V lost 5 bases and J lost 8, with 19 bases in between. Germline V CDR1 and CDR2: LNHDA, SQIVND (reference sequence). This CDR3 contains 15 residues. The CDR3 coding sequence is TGTGCCAGTAGTGACCGGGAGTTAGTTGTTGACATTCAGTACTTC. Its translation is CASSDRELVVDIQYF.

The chain joins TRBV28 to TRBJ1-4; D is unresolved. The CDR3 sequence is 13 residues long. Trimming shortened V by 5 bases and J by 13 bases, and 17 bases separated the two germline ends. CDR1 and CDR2 from the germline V gene are MDHEN and SYDVKM. CDR3 amino acids: CASSERVSRRLFF. As DNA, the CDR3 is TGTGCCAGCAGTGAGAGGGTGTCGAGGAGACTGTTTTTT.

Written as DNA, the CDR3 is TGTGCCAGCAGCTTAGAATCAGGACAGGGAACAACTGAAGCTTTCTTT. It specifies CASSLESGQGTTEAFF. The chain uses TRBV11-3 and TRBJ1-1, with TRBD1 matching 8 bases. The CDR3 length is 16 residues. The trim removed 0 bases at V and 5 bases at J, leaving 8 bases unmatched. CDR1 is SGHNT and CDR2 is YENEEA in the germline V gene.

The genes are TRBV14 and TRBJ2-1; D remains unclear. Germline V gene lookup returns CDR1 SGHDN and CDR2 FVKESK. Trimming left V 4 bases short and J 8 bases short, with 18 bases between. The CDR3 extends over 15 amino acids. The CDR3 DNA reads TGTGCCAGCAGCCGGAATGGGCTCTCCAGATATGAGCAGTTCTTC. It codes for CASSRNGLSRYEQFF.

The chain links TRBV6-1 to TRBJ2-2; 10 bases line up with TRBD1. Looked up from germline, CDR1 is MNHNS and CDR2 is SASEGT. The CDR3 has 15 residues. V shed 5 bases and J 4 bases; nucleotides not matched to a gene: 4. CDR3 nucleotides: TGTGCCAGCAGTCGACAGGGGGCGTTCACCGGGGAGCTGTTTTTT. As protein: CASSRQGAFTGELFF.

Only one count was recorded for this clone. V is TRBV7-2 and J is TRBJ2-2, with D tentatively TRBD2 (5 bases). Germline-derived CDR1 and CDR2 are SGHTA and FQGNSA. The V gene lost 10 bases and the J gene lost 1 base, with 16 bases spanning the gap. The CDR3 has 15 residues. DNA of the CDR3: TGTGCCATCGGCCGGCTGGGGAGGAACACCGGGGAGCTGTTTTTT. Its protein is CAIGRLGRNTGELFF.

This sequence joins TRBV15 and TRBJ2-3; D gene uncertain. V lost 2 bases to trimming and J lost 2 bases, with 5 bases between them. The CDR3 extends over 13 amino acids. The V gene's germline CDR1 is LNHNV and CDR2 YYDKDF (reference sequence). CDR3 in amino acids: CATSRSSTDTQYF. The CDR3 DNA reads TGTGCCACCAGCAGATCCTCCACAGATACGCAGTATTTT.

The chain is built from TRBV21-1 and TRBJ2-2; no DNA check was done on the table's D call, TRBD2. TRBV21-1 is classified as a pseudogene. The CDR3 consists of 14 residues. This CDR3 is CASSLRTLTGELFF. CDR3 coding DNA: TGTGCCAGCAGCCTTAGAACGCTCACCGGGGAGCTGTTTTTT.

The chain combines TRBV29-1 with TRBJ2-1, with TRBD1 as a possible D gene (6 bases). There are 15 residues in the CDR3. Germline V CDR1 and CDR2: SQVTM, ANQGSEA. Trimming cost V 5 bases and J 6 bases, with 20 bases left between them. The CDR3 is CSVSKGTHKTNEQFF. CDR3 nucleotides: TGCAGCGTTTCAAAGGGGACACACAAGACCAATGAGCAGTTCTTC.

A single count supports this clone. The gene calls are TRBV14 and TRBJ2-5; D unclear. The ends were cut back, 0 bases at V and 5 bases at J, with 10 bases in the middle. The CDR3 contains 14 residues. Germline loops: CDR1 SGHDN, CDR2 FVKESK. The CDR3 region is CASSQEQLRETQYF. The CDR3 DNA is TGTGCCAGCAGCCAAGAACAGTTACGGGAGACCCAGTACTTC. The variable domain in full, completed from reference TRBV14 and TRBJ2-5, reads EAGVTQFPSHSVIEKGQTVTLRCDPISGHDNLYWYRRVMGKEIKFLLHFVKESKQDESGMPNNRFLAERTGGTYSTLKVQPAELEDSGVYFCASSQEQLRETQYFGPGTRLLVL.

This chain connects TRBV28 to TRBJ1-5, with a tentative D call TRBD1 (5 bases). The V end lost 5 bases, the J end lost 0 bases, and 11 bases lay between the germline ends. CDR3 length equals 15 residues. From germline, CDR1 is MDHEN and CDR2 SYDVKM. The CDR3 region has the DNA TGTGCCAGCAGTCCCTGGGACGGTAGCAATCAGCCCCAGCATTTT. It translates to CASSPWDGSNQPQHF.

The rearrangement joins TRBV10-3 to TRBJ2-1, with 8 positions matching TRBD2. Germline trimming cut 6 bases from V and 6 bases from J; bases unmatched to any gene: 4. This CDR3 spans 13 amino acids. Looked up from germline, CDR1 is ENHRY and CDR2 is SYGVKD. This CDR3 is CAIRAGGGNEQFF. The CDR3 DNA reads as TGTGCCATCAGGGCGGGGGGAGGCAATGAGCAGTTCTTC.

V gene TRBV5-6 combines with J gene TRBJ2-3; D is unclear. Germline CDR1 reads SGHDT; CDR2 reads YYEEEE. This CDR3 comprises 12 residues. Trimming pared 1 base from V and 6 bases from J, leaving 6 bases between. DNA for the CDR3: TGTGCCAGCAGCTTGCGTAGCGATACGCAGTATTTT. Encoded protein: CASSLRSDTQYF.

This clone was observed a few times. The chain joins TRBV5-1 to TRBJ2-5; TRBD1 matches 11 bases. The CDR3 is 15 residues long. V shed 0 bases and J 3 bases; nucleotides not matched to a gene: 1. Per the germline V gene, CDR1 is SGHRS and CDR2 is YFSETQ. The CDR3 spells CASSLGDRGKETQYF. Written as DNA, the CDR3 is TGCGCCAGCAGCTTGGGGGACAGGGGGAAAGAGACCCAGTACTTC.

In its sample, this clone is medium-sized (0.01 to 0.1%). The V gene is TRBV6-5, the J gene TRBJ1-4; D uncertain. The CDR3 spans 14 residues. The germline V gene encodes CDR1 MNHEY and CDR2 SVGAGI. V shed 5 bases and J shed 7 bases, with 14 bases lying between them. The CDR3 spells CASSMTQAGEKLFF. The DNA of the CDR3 is TGTGCCAGCAGTATGACACAAGCGGGTGAAAAACTGTTTTTT.

The chain links TRBV29-1 to TRBJ2-1, with 10 positions matching TRBD2. The germline gives CDR1 SQVTM, CDR2 ANQGSEA. CDR3 length equals 13 residues. The junction had 1 base not matched to a gene; V was cut back by 4 bases and J by 4 bases. The CDR3 spells CSVGTSGYNEQFF. The CDR3 region has the DNA TGCAGCGTTGGGACTAGCGGATACAATGAGCAGTTCTTC.

There are a few counts of this clone. The chain carries TRBV19 and TRBJ2-2, with TRBD2 identical over 7 bases. CDR3 length: 17 amino acids. CDR1 LNHDA and CDR2 SQIVND come from the germline V gene (reference sequence). J lost 4 bases, V lost 5 bases, and 13 bases had no gene match. CDR3 sequence reads: CASSPFGGEGLTGELFF. In DNA, the CDR3 is TGTGCCAGTAGTCCCTTCGGAGGGGAGGGTCTCACCGGGGAGCTGTTTTTT.

The V gene is TRBV6-5, the J gene TRBJ1-1; D is ambiguous. The CDR3 runs 14 residues. Germline values: CDR1 MNHEY, CDR2 SVGAGI. V was shortened by 4 bases and J by 1 base, with 10 bases between the two germline ends. Here the CDR3 DNA reads TGTGCCAGCAGTTTACGGCCAGGGAACACTGAAGCTTTCTTT. Translation: CASSLRPGNTEAFF.

This sequence joins TRBV6-5 and TRBJ2-5; 9 bases align to TRBD1. With the DNA end fitting TRBJ2-7 better, the J assignment may be wrong. Germline values: CDR1 MNHEY, CDR2 SVGAGI. The CDR3 sequence is 14 residues long. The CDR3: CASTRDRVSYEQYF. The CDR3 DNA follows: TGTGCCAGCACCAGGGACAGGGTGTCCTACGAGCAGTACTTC.

J is TRBJ1-4 and V is TRBV5-1; D is possibly TRBD1 (6 bases). The V and J ends lost 0 bases and 0 bases respectively, with 12 bases between them. Per germline, CDR1 SGHRS and CDR2 YFSETQ. This CDR3 contains 17 residues. In DNA, the CDR3 is TGCGCCAGCAGCTTGGTTGGGGGGCATGCAACTAATGAAAAACTGTTTTTT. Encoded protein: CASSLVGGHATNEKLFF.

The table lists this clone with a count of one. The chain employs TRBV19 and TRBJ2-7, with a tentative D call TRBD2 (5 bases). V lost 5 bases and J lost 6, with 17 bases in between. CDR3 length: 14 amino acids. The germline gives CDR1 LNHDA, CDR2 SQIVND (reference sequence). The CDR3 bases are TGTGCCAGTAGTCCCGGGGTTCAATATAGCGAGCAGTACTTC. Encoded protein: CASSPGVQYSEQYF. Drawing the rest from reference TRBV19 and TRBJ2-7, the complete variable domain is DGGITQSPKYLFRKEGQNVTLSCEQNLNHDAMYWYRQDPGQGLRLIYYSQIVNDFQKGDIAEGYSVSREKKESFPLTVTSAQKNPTAFYLCASSPGVQYSEQYFGPGTRLTVT.

In its sample, this clone was seen once. The J gene is TRBJ2-7, the V gene TRBV20-1; D unresolved. This CDR3 has 11 residues. Trimming took 2 bases from V and 4 from J, leaving 6 bases between them. Germline V gene lookup returns CDR1 DFQATT and CDR2 SNEGSKA (reference sequence). Written as DNA, the CDR3 is TGCAGTGCTAGAACCGGTTACGAGCAGTACTTC. Amino acid sequence: CSARTGYEQYF.

The gene calls are TRBV4-2 and TRBJ2-4, with D perhaps matching TRBD1 or TRBD2 (5 bases each). V was cut by 0 bases and J by 1 base, with 13 bases left in between. The length of the CDR3 is 17 residues. CDR1 is LGHNA and CDR2 is YNFKEQ in the germline V gene. CDR3 nucleotide sequence: TGTGCCAGCAGCCAAGATTCGGGGCAGAGGGCCAAAAACATTCAGTACTTC. It codes for CASSQDSGQRAKNIQYF.

As regards this clone: Within the sample, other DNA sequences also encode this same CDR3. CDR3 amino acids: CASWTGANTGELFF. CDR3 DNA sequence: TGTGCCTCTTGGACAGGGGCAAACACCGGGGAGCTGTTTTTT. The chain has TRBV10-3 and TRBJ2-2, with TRBD1 identical over 9 bases. CDR1 ENHRY and CDR2 SYGVKD come from the germline V gene. The CDR3 is 14 residues long. With 11 bases clipped from V and 2 bases from J, the junction kept 6 bases outside the gene matches.

The rearrangement uses TRBV18 and TRBJ2-2, with TRBD2 matching 12 bases. The CDR3 has 18 amino acids. The germline gives CDR1 KGHSH, CDR2 LQKENI. With 1 base clipped from V and 2 bases from J, the junction kept 5 bases outside the gene matches. Here the CDR3 reads CASSPLPSGRDNTGELFF. The CDR3 nucleotides read TGTGCCAGCTCACCACTTCCTAGCGGGAGGGATAACACCGGGGAGCTGTTTTTT.

The J gene is TRBJ2-1, the V gene TRBV5-4, with 12 bases fitting TRBD2. V was pared by 0 bases and J by 5 bases, with 3 bases of the junction left unmatched. The CDR3 extends over 16 amino acids. The germline V gene encodes CDR1 SGHNT and CDR2 YYREEE (reference sequence). This CDR3 is CASSLGLAGGDNEQFF. The CDR3 nucleotides are TGTGCCAGCAGCTTGGGGCTAGCGGGAGGGGACAATGAGCAGTTCTTC.

V gene TRBV4-1 combines with J gene TRBJ1-5; D not certain. This CDR3 is 12 amino acids long. V dropped 1 base and J dropped 9 bases, with 7 bases sitting between them. CDR1 and CDR2 (germline): MGHRA, YSYEKL. CDR3 DNA sequence: TGCGCCAGCAGCCAAGTCGGGATGCCCCAGCATTTT. This translates into CASSQVGMPQHF.